These T cell receptor beta chains were read from a single sample in a study of blood T cells in healthy people across ages. TCRdb called the 5' RACE reads again in MiXCR, with one record for every CDR3 protein. The sample records about 1.8 million distinct CDR3 sequences, around half being singletons. Sequenced sample: blood. The receptors originated from a woman in her forties in good health. Both conserved end residues are part of each CDR3. Each record gives: V gene, J gene, clone size, D gene, CDR3 protein, CDR3 DNA. The D gene is left open where the match is weak. Where a row states a size, it is once, few, many or the class of an expanded clone; other rows omit it.

V: TRBV5-1; J: TRBJ2-3; size: NA; D: TRBD2; CDR3: CASSSTSGPDTQYF; DNA: TGCGCCAGCAGCTCCACTAGCGGCCCAGATACGCAGTATTTT
V: TRBV20-1; J: TRBJ1-4; size: NA; D: NA; CDR3: CSARDGRGATNEKLFF; DNA: TGCAGTGCTAGAGATGGGAGGGGAGCAACTAATGAAAAACTGTTTTTT
V: TRBV7-2; J: TRBJ2-7; size: NA; D: NA; CDR3: CASTNPTRSSYEQYF; DNA: TGTGCCAGCACCAACCCTACCCGGAGCTCCTACGAGCAGTACTTC
V: TRBV7-7; J: TRBJ2-5; size: few; D: TRBD2; CDR3: CASSFGLAGVGETQYF; DNA: TGTGCTAGCAGCTTCGGACTAGCGGGGGTTGGAGAGACCCAGTACTTC
V: TRBV12-3/TRBV12-4; J: TRBJ2-7; size: NA; D: TRBD1; CDR3: CASSLRGQGKFEQYF; DNA: TGTGCCAGCAGTTTACGGGGACAGGGGAAATTCGAGCAGTACTTC
V: TRBV10-3; J: TRBJ2-5; size: few; D: NA; CDR3: CAIGRQDQETQYF; DNA: TGTGCCATCGGGCGACAGGACCAAGAGACCCAGTACTTC
V: TRBV6-2/TRBV6-3; J: TRBJ2-1; size: NA; D: TRBD2; CDR3: CASSSQRGTYNEQFF; DNA: TGTGCCAGCAGTTCCCAGCGGGGAACCTACAATGAGCAGTTCTTC
V: TRBV28; J: TRBJ2-5; size: few; D: TRBD1; CDR3: CASGWTGGSETQYF; DNA: TGTGCCAGCGGCTGGACAGGGGGATCGGAGACCCAGTACTTC
V: TRBV12-3/TRBV12-4; J: TRBJ2-7; size: NA; D: TRBD2; CDR3: CASSYGGGAQSSYEQYF; DNA: TGTGCCAGCAGTTATGGCGGGGGGGCCCAAAGCTCCTACGAGCAGTACTTC
V: TRBV5-1; J: TRBJ2-3; size: few; D: NA; CDR3: CASSLASLDTQYF; DNA: TGCGCCAGCAGCTTGGCGAGCCTAGATACGCAGTATTTT
V: TRBV3-1; J: TRBJ2-2; size: NA; D: NA; CDR3: CASSQAQNTGELFF; DNA: TGTGCCAGCAGCCAGGCACAGAACACCGGGGAGCTGTTTTTT
V: TRBV25-1; J: TRBJ1-2; size: NA; D: NA; CDR3: CASSDRTGPNYGYTF; DNA: TGTGCCAGCAGTGACCGAACAGGTCCCAACTATGGCTACACCTTC
V: TRBV7-2; J: TRBJ2-4; size: NA; D: NA; CDR3: CASSRGGPKGLVAKNIQYF; DNA: TGTGCCAGCAGCAGAGGGGGACCCAAGGGACTTGTAGCCAAAAACATTCAGTACTTC
V: TRBV18; J: TRBJ2-3; size: NA; D: NA; CDR3: CASSRQNIDTQYF; DNA: TGTGCCAGCTCACGCCAGAATATAGATACGCAGTATTTT
V: TRBV4-2; J: TRBJ2-1; size: NA; D: TRBD2; CDR3: CASSQDSGTNNEQFF; DNA: TGTGCCAGCAGCCAAGATTCGGGGACTAACAATGAGCAGTTCTTC
V: TRBV28; J: TRBJ2-5; size: NA; D: NA; CDR3: CASSVPGRETQYF; DNA: TGTGCCAGCAGTGTCCCGGGACGGGAGACCCAGTACTTC
V: TRBV11-1; J: TRBJ2-5; size: NA; D: NA; CDR3: CASSHGQTQETQYF; DNA: TGTGCCAGCAGCCACGGACAGACCCAAGAGACCCAGTACTTC
V: TRBV7-2; J: TRBJ2-7; size: NA; D: NA; CDR3: CASSLCWDSYEQYF; DNA: TGTGCCAGCAGCTTATGCTGGGATTCCTACGAGCAGTACTTC
V: TRBV10-3; J: TRBJ1-1; size: NA; D: NA; CDR3: CAISEGSLNTEAFF; DNA: TGTGCCATCAGTGAAGGCTCCCTCAACACTGAAGCTTTCTTT
V: TRBV7-2; J: TRBJ2-1; size: few; D: NA; CDR3: CASSLEGLMGPSEQFF; DNA: TGTGCCAGCAGCTTAGAGGGGCTGATGGGGCCAAGTGAGCAGTTCTTC
V: TRBV5-1; J: TRBJ2-5; size: NA; D: NA; CDR3: CASSFLTGQGKTQYF; DNA: TGCGCCAGCAGCTTTTTAACCGGCCAGGGGAAGACCCAGTACTTC
V: TRBV5-1; J: TRBJ2-5; size: many; D: TRBD1; CDR3: CASSWGQGRETQYF; DNA: TGTGCCAGCAGCTGGGGACAGGGGAGAGAGACCCAGTACTTC
V: TRBV6-2/TRBV6-3; J: TRBJ2-1; size: NA; D: TRBD2; CDR3: CASSDRDYYNEQFF; DNA: TGTGCCAGCAGTGACCGGGACTACTACAATGAGCAGTTCTTC
V: TRBV12-3/TRBV12-4; J: TRBJ1-1; size: NA; D: NA; CDR3: CASSFLAGGTTEAFF; DNA: TGTGCCAGCAGTTTCTTAGCGGGTGGGACCACTGAAGCTTTCTTT
V: TRBV29-1; J: TRBJ1-5; size: NA; D: NA; CDR3: CSVTKGNQPQHF; DNA: TGCAGCGTGACTAAGGGCAATCAGCCCCAGCATTTT
V: TRBV29-1; J: TRBJ1-1; size: NA; D: NA; CDR3: CSVDINTEAFF; DNA: TGCAGCGTTGACATAAACACTGAAGCTTTCTTT
V: TRBV21-1; J: TRBJ2-5; size: NA; D: NA; CDR3: CASSGNRGCKETQYF; DNA: TGTGCCAGCAGCGGAAACAGGGGATGTAAAGAGACCCAGTACTTC
V: TRBV5-1; J: TRBJ2-7; size: NA; D: TRBD2; CDR3: CASSLAANPSYEQYF; DNA: TGCGCCAGCAGCCTAGCGGCAAATCCATCCTACGAGCAGTACTTC
V: TRBV9; J: TRBJ1-1; size: NA; D: TRBD1; CDR3: CASSARGQGWTEAFF; DNA: TGTGCCAGCAGCGCAAGGGGACAGGGGTGGACTGAAGCTTTCTTT
V: TRBV4-3; J: TRBJ2-1; size: NA; D: NA; CDR3: CASSQDGVGGEQFF; DNA: TGCGCCAGCAGCCAAGATGGTGTGGGTGGTGAGCAGTTCTTC
V: TRBV20-1; J: TRBJ1-1; size: NA; D: NA; CDR3: CSSGRKNTEAFF; DNA: TGCAGTTCAGGACGGAAGAACACTGAAGCTTTCTTT
V: TRBV29-1; J: TRBJ2-5; size: NA; D: NA; CDR3: CSVVSQGGPGGQYF; DNA: TGCAGCGTTGTTTCGCAGGGGGGACCTGGTGGGCAGTACTTC
V: TRBV7-2; J: TRBJ2-5; size: NA; D: NA; CDR3: CASSPLGHGETQYF; DNA: TGTGCCAGCAGCCCCTTGGGCCACGGGGAGACCCAGTACTTC
V: TRBV9; J: TRBJ2-5; size: NA; D: TRBD2; CDR3: CVSSVDTSGGMETQYF; DNA: TGTGTCAGCAGCGTAGATACTAGCGGGGGTATGGAGACCCAGTACTTC
V: TRBV4-3; J: TRBJ1-6; size: many; D: NA; CDR3: CASSQGTATNSPLHF; DNA: TGCGCCAGCAGCCAAGGAACAGCGACTAATTCACCCCTCCACTTT
V: TRBV29-1; J: TRBJ2-7; size: many; D: TRBD1; CDR3: CSVQTGGAGYEQYF; DNA: TGCAGCGTTCAGACAGGGGGCGCGGGGTACGAGCAGTACTTC
V: TRBV7-6; J: TRBJ2-5; size: NA; D: TRBD2; CDR3: CASSLDGGAGTQYF; DNA: TGTGCCAGCAGCTTAGACGGGGGGGCCGGGACCCAGTACTTC
V: TRBV11-2; J: TRBJ1-2; size: few; D: NA; CDR3: CASSLDPLRATNYGYTF; DNA: TGTGCCAGCAGCTTAGACCCCCTGAGGGCCACTAACTATGGCTACACCTTC
V: TRBV4-1; J: TRBJ1-4; size: NA; D: NA; CDR3: CASKMWIATNEKLFF; DNA: TGCGCCAGCAAGATGTGGATTGCAACTAATGAAAAACTGTTTTTT
V: TRBV20-1; J: TRBJ2-4; size: few; D: NA; CDR3: CSARDRTVAKNIQYF; DNA: TGCAGTGCTAGAGACCGGACGGTAGCCAAAAACATTCAGTACTTC
V: TRBV7-2; J: TRBJ2-5; size: NA; D: TRBD2; CDR3: CASSLDGAGGWTQYF; DNA: TGTGCCAGCAGCTTAGATGGGGCGGGGGGTTGGACCCAGTACTTC
V: TRBV20-1; J: TRBJ1-2; size: few; D: TRBD1; CDR3: CSASRGGQTNYGYTF; DNA: TGCAGTGCTAGCAGAGGGGGACAGACAAACTATGGCTACACCTTC
V: TRBV20-1; J: TRBJ1-4; size: NA; D: NA; CDR3: CSARVATNEKLFF; DNA: TGCAGTGCCAGGGTTGCAACTAATGAAAAACTGTTTTTT
V: TRBV4-3; J: TRBJ2-1; size: NA; D: TRBD1; CDR3: CASGRDRVKEQFF; DNA: TGCGCCAGCGGACGTGACAGGGTTAAGGAGCAGTTCTTC
V: TRBV5-5; J: TRBJ2-3; size: few; D: NA; CDR3: CASSLVGREFDTQYF; DNA: TGTGCCAGCAGCTTGGTGGGCAGGGAGTTTGATACGCAGTATTTT
V: TRBV20-1; J: TRBJ2-1; size: NA; D: TRBD1; CDR3: CSAGNRGSYNEQFF; DNA: TGCAGTGCTGGAAACAGGGGTAGCTACAATGAGCAGTTCTTC
V: TRBV6-5; J: TRBJ1-2; size: NA; D: TRBD1; CDR3: CASSYSRTGANGYTF; DNA: TGTGCCAGCAGTTACTCTCGGACAGGGGCAAATGGCTACACCTTC
V: TRBV2; J: TRBJ1-6; size: NA; D: NA; CDR3: CASSEAQGISPLHF; DNA: TGTGCCAGCAGTGAAGCCCAGGGGATTTCACCCCTCCACTTT
V: TRBV2; J: TRBJ2-1; size: NA; D: NA; CDR3: CASTPAYEQFF; DNA: TGTGCCAGCACCCCTGCTTATGAGCAGTTCTTC
V: TRBV10-3; J: TRBJ2-5; size: NA; D: NA; CDR3: CAISDSAAGTQYF; DNA: TGTGCCATCAGTGACTCGGCGGCAGGGACCCAGTACTTC
V: TRBV2; J: TRBJ2-6; size: NA; D: NA; CDR3: CASSETNSGLRMPGANVLTF; DNA: TGTGCCAGCAGTGAAACGAACTCGGGCCTGAGGATGCCTGGGGCCAACGTCCTGACTTTC
V: TRBV20-1; J: TRBJ2-1; size: NA; D: TRBD1; CDR3: CSARDPNTGTGVIYNEQFF; DNA: TGCAGTGCTAGAGATCCAAACACCGGGACAGGGGTTATCTACAATGAGCAGTTCTTC
V: TRBV4-2; J: TRBJ1-2; size: NA; D: NA; CDR3: CASSPRVRDRDYGYTF; DNA: TGTGCCAGCAGCCCCCGTGTCAGGGATCGGGACTATGGCTACACCTTC
V: TRBV28; J: TRBJ2-7; size: NA; D: NA; CDR3: CASRGRGSEQYF; DNA: TGTGCCAGCAGAGGACGGGGTTCCGAGCAGTACTTC
V: TRBV28; J: TRBJ2-5; size: NA; D: NA; CDR3: CASSLYGRGSQETQYF; DNA: TGTGCCAGCAGTTTATACGGGCGGGGCAGCCAAGAGACCCAGTACTTC
V: TRBV5-1; J: TRBJ1-2; size: NA; D: NA; CDR3: CASSRPNDGYTF; DNA: TGCGCCAGCAGCCGCCCCAATGATGGCTACACCTTC
V: TRBV4-3; J: TRBJ2-3; size: NA; D: NA; CDR3: CASSSHRADTQYF; DNA: TGCGCCAGCAGCTCCCACAGGGCAGATACGCAGTATTTT
V: TRBV15; J: TRBJ2-1; size: few; D: NA; CDR3: CATSRDGTSYNEQFF; DNA: TGTGCCACCAGCAGAGACGGGACAAGCTACAATGAGCAGTTCTTC
V: TRBV5-1; J: TRBJ2-3; size: few; D: NA; CDR3: CASGSLGTLGDTQYF; DNA: TGCGCCAGCGGCTCCCTGGGGACACTCGGCGATACGCAGTATTTT